Following are 15 T cell receptor beta chains from one sample sequenced in a study of cytomegalovirus exposure and HLA in healthy donors. It was with 60 Vbeta and 13 Jbeta primers that the PCR ran. The repertoire was sequenced with immunoSEQ multiplex PCR; TCRdb's copy has only in-frame clones and lacks some. The sample has more than 150,000 clones; approximately 80% are singletons. The sequencing sample was made of PBMCs. These receptors were collected from a girl aged 5 to 17 in good health and CMV-seropositive.

The rearrangement uses TRBV7-2 and TRBJ2-2, with D unresolved. Trimming shortened V by 7 bases and J by 1 base, and 13 bases separated the two germline ends. The CDR3 sequence is 15 residues long. The germline V gene encodes CDR1 SGHTA and CDR2 FQGNSA. CDR3 sequence (DNA): TGTGCCAGCATTAGAAGGCCGGGGAACACCGGGGAGCTGTTTTTT. Encoded protein: CASIRRPGNTGELFF.

The chain carries TRBV19 and TRBJ1-5, with 7 bases identical to TRBD1. With 6 bases clipped from V and 3 bases from J, the junction kept 14 bases outside the gene matches. Germline values: CDR1 LNHDA, CDR2 SQIVND (reference sequence). This CDR3 comprises 17 residues. Here the CDR3 DNA reads TGTGCCAGTAGGTCTAGGGCCGGGACAGCTATCAATCAGCCCCAGCATTTT. Encoded protein: CASRSRAGTAINQPQHF. Using reference TRBV19 and TRBJ1-5 for the parts outside the CDR3, the full variable domain is DGGITQSPKYLFRKEGQNVTLSCEQNLNHDAMYWYRQDPGQGLRLIYYSQIVNDFQKGDIAEGYSVSREKKESFPLTVTSAQKNPTAFYLCASRSRAGTAINQPQHFGDGTRLSIL.

This chain connects TRBV6-6 to TRBJ2-3; no clear D. The CDR3 contains 11 residues. CDR1 MNHNY and CDR2 SVGAGI come from the germline V gene (reference sequence). Trimming shortened V by 5 bases and J by 2 bases, and 2 bases separated the two germline ends. In DNA form, the CDR3 reads TGTGCCAGCAGTCTCACAGATACGCAGTATTTT. Translated: CASSLTDTQYF.

V and J are TRBV30 and TRBJ2-5; tentative D call: TRBD2 (5 bases). The DNA end favors TRBJ2-7, so the J call may be wrong. The germline V gene has CDR1 GTSNPN and CDR2 SVGIG (reference sequence). The CDR3 has 11 residues. CDR3 nucleotide sequence: TGTGCCTGGAGTGGAGGGTACGAGCAGTACTTC. Encoded protein: CAWSGGYEQYF.

This chain links TRBV25-1 with TRBJ2-5; unclear D gene. The germline V and J ends were trimmed by 3 bases and 4 bases, with 9 bases remaining between them. Germline-derived CDR1 and CDR2 are MGHDK and SYGVNS. This CDR3 spans 13 amino acids. CDR3 bases: TGTGCCAGCAGTGACCCCCCCTCAGAGACCCAGTACTTC. This encodes CASSDPPSETQYF.

J is TRBJ1-1 and V is TRBV5-1; maybe TRBD1 (6 bases). This CDR3 comprises 18 residues. V was clipped by 6 bases and J by 1 base, with 25 bases between them. Germline-derived CDR1 and CDR2 are SGHRS and YFSETQ. Written as DNA, the CDR3 is TGCGCCAGCACCCCTTTACCACAGGGCCCTGCGCCGAACACTGAAGCTTTCTTT. Translated, it gives CASTPLPQGPAPNTEAFF.

The rearrangement uses TRBV30 and TRBJ1-2, with 10 bases aligning to TRBD1. V shed 2 bases and J 6 bases; nucleotides not matched to a gene: 9. Germline CDR1 is GTSNPN and CDR2 is SVGIG (reference sequence). This CDR3 spans 15 amino acids. CDR3 amino acids: CAWSTGTGERNGYTF. In DNA form, the CDR3 reads TGTGCCTGGAGTACCGGGACAGGGGAAAGGAATGGCTACACCTTC.

The genes are TRBV19 and TRBJ2-2; D perhaps matches TRBD2 (5 bases). V was pared by 3 bases and J by 5 bases, with 13 bases between. CDR1 is LNHDA, CDR2 SQIVND, per germline (reference sequence). The CDR3 contains 15 residues. This CDR3 is CASSIRAPGTGELFF. CDR3 nucleotide sequence: TGTGCCAGTAGTATCCGGGCCCCGGGGACCGGGGAGCTGTTTTTT.

The chain combines TRBV7-9 with TRBJ1-1, with D maybe TRBD1 (6 bases). CDR1 and CDR2 (germline): SEHNR, FQNEAQ (reference sequence). Trimming pared 5 bases from V and 6 bases from J, leaving 25 bases between. The length of the CDR3 is 17 residues. In DNA, the CDR3 is TGTGCCAGCAGCGACACAGGGTACCTATCCCGGGGCGCTGAAGCTTTCTTT. Protein: CASSDTGYLSRGAEAFF.

This clone was seen many times. This chain uses TRBV6-6 with TRBJ2-3; 8 nucleotides agree with TRBD2. CDR1 and CDR2 from the germline V gene are MNHNY and SVGAGI (reference sequence). This CDR3 contains 16 residues. J was trimmed by 3 bases and V by 1 base; bases with no gene match: 6. CDR3 nucleotide sequence: TGTGCCAGCAGTTACTGGAGCGGGAGAGGAACAGATACGCAGTATTTT. This gives the protein CASSYWSGRGTDTQYF.

This clone was detected only a few times. V and J are TRBV5-4 and TRBJ1-1; TRBD1 aligns across 7 bases. CDR1 and CDR2 (germline): SGHNT, YYREEE (reference sequence). This CDR3 comprises 15 residues. V was clipped by 4 bases and J by 5 bases; unmatched bases: 11. The CDR3 DNA follows: TGTGCCAGCAGCGAAGGACAGGTGGGCCGTACTGAAGCTTTCTTT. Amino acids: CASSEGQVGRTEAFF.

This clone was seen a single time. The rearrangement joins TRBV27 to TRBJ2-1; 9 bases are a match to TRBD2. Per germline, CDR1 MNHEY and CDR2 SMNVEV (reference sequence). This CDR3 has 16 amino acids. The trim removed 4 bases at V and 9 bases at J, leaving 13 bases unmatched. Here the CDR3 reads CASSSPRLAEGGEQFF. The CDR3 DNA reads TGTGCCAGCAGTTCACCCAGACTAGCGGAAGGGGGTGAGCAGTTCTTC.

This chain uses TRBV25-1 with TRBJ1-2, with D perhaps TRBD1 (6 bases). CDR1 is MGHDK, CDR2 SYGVNS, per germline. The CDR3 has 15 residues. V lost 1 base and J 8 bases, leaving 17 bases between the germline ends. The CDR3 DNA sequence: TGTGCCAGCAGTGAATCCGGACAGTGGGTTAGGGGCTACACCTTC. Encoded protein: CASSESGQWVRGYTF.

The table lists this clone with a count of one. The gene calls are TRBV7-2 and TRBJ2-7; D is possibly TRBD2 (6 bases). Germline CDR1 and CDR2: SGHTA and FQGNSA. V dropped 3 bases and J dropped 2 bases, with 11 bases sitting between them. This CDR3 has 14 residues. CDR3 protein: CASSFGGTTYEQYF. CDR3 DNA: TGTGCCAGCAGCTTTGGCGGGACCACCTACGAGCAGTACTTC. The complete variable domain, with remaining parts taken from reference TRBV7-2 and TRBJ2-7, reads GAGVSQSPSNKVTEKGKDVELRCDPISGHTALYWYRQSLGQGLEFLIYFQGNSAPDKSGLPSDRFSAERTGGSVSTLTIQRTQQEDSAVYLCASSFGGTTYEQYFGPGTRLTVT.

This clone was seen only once. This chain uses TRBV4-1 with TRBJ2-5, with D hard to call. The germline gives CDR1 MGHRA, CDR2 YSYEKL. The V and J ends lost 0 bases and 1 base respectively, with 9 bases between them. The CDR3 covers 15 residues. This CDR3 reads CASSQEPSPQETQYF. The CDR3 DNA reads as TGCGCCAGCAGCCAAGAACCCAGTCCCCAAGAGACCCAGTACTTC.